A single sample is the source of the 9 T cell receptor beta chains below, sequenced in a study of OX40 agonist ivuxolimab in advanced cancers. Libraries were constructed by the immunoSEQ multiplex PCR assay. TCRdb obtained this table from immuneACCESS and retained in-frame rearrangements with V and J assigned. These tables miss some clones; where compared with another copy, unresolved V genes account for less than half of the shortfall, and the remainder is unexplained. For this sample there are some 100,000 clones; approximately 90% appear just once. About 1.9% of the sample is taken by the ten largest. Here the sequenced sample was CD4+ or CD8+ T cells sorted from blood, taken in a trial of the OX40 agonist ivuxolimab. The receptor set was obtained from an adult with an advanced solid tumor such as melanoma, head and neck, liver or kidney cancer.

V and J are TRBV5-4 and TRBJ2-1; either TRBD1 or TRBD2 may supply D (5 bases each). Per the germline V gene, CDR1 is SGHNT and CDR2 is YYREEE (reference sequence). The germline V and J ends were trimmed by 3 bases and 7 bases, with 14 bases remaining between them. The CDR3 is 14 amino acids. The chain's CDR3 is CASSSPGPPNEQFF. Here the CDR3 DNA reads TGTGCCAGCAGCTCGCCGGGACCTCCAAATGAGCAGTTCTTC. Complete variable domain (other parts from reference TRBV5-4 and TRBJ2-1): ETGVTQSPTHLIKTRGQQVTLRCSSQSGHNTVSWYQQALGQGPQFIFQYYREEENGRGNFPPRFSGLQFPNYSSELNVNALELDDSALYLCASSSPGPPNEQFFGPGTRLTVL.

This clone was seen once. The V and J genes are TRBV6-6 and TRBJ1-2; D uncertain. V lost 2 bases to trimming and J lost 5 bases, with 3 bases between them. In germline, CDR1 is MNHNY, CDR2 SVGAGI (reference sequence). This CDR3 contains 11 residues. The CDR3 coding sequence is TGTGCCAGCAGTTACGGATATGGCTACACCTTC. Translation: CASSYGYGYTF.

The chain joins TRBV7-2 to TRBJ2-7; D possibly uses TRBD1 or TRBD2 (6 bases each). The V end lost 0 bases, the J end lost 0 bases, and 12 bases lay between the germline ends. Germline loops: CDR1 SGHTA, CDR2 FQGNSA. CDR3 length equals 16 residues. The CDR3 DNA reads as TGTGCCAGCAGCTTAGCGACGGGGGCGAGCTCCTACGAGCAGTACTTC. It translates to CASSLATGASSYEQYF.

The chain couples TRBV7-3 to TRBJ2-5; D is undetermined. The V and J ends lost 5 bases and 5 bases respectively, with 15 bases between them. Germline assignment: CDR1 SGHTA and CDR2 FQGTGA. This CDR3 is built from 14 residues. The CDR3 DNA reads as TGTGCCAGCAGCCCTCGGGCTGTGGGGGAGACCCAGTACTTC. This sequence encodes CASSPRAVGETQYF.

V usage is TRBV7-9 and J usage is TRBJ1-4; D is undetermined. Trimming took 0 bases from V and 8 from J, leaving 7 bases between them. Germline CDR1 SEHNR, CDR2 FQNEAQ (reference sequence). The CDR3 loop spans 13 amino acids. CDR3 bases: TGTGCCAGCAGCTTAGCAGGCGGCGAAAAACTGTTTTTT. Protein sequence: CASSLAGGEKLFF.

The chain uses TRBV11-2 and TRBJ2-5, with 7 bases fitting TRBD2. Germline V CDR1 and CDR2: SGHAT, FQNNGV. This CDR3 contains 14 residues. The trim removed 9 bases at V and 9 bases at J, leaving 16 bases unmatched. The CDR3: CASEVGRTRGAQYF. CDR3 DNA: TGTGCCAGTGAGGTTGGGAGGACCCGGGGGGCCCAGTACTTC. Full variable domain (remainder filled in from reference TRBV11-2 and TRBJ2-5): EAGVAQSPRYKIIEKRQSVAFWCNPISGHATLYWYQQILGQGPKLLIQFQNNGVVDDSQLPKDRFSAERLKGVDSTLKIQPAKLEDSAVYLCASEVGRTRGAQYFGPGTRLLVL.

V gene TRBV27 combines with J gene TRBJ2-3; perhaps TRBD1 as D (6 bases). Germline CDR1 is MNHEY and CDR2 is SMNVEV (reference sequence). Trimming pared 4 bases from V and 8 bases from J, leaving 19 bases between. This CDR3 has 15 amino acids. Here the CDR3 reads CASSSYLRGVGTQYF. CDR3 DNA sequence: TGTGCCAGCAGTTCCTACCTCAGGGGAGTGGGTACGCAGTATTTT.

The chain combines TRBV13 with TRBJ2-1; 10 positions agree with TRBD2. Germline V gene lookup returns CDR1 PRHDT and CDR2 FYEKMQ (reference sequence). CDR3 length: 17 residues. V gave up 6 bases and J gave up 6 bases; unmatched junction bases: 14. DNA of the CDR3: TGTGCCAGCAGTCCCCGAGCGGGAGGGCCACGTTCCAATGAGCAGTTCTTC. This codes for CASSPRAGGPRSNEQFF.

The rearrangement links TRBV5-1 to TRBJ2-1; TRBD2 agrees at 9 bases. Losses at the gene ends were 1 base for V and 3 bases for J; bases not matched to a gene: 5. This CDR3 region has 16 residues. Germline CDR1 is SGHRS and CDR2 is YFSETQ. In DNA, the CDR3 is TGCGCCAGCAGCTTGAGGTCTAGCGGGAACTACAATGAGCAGTTCTTC. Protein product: CASSLRSSGNYNEQFF. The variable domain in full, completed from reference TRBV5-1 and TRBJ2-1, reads KAGVTQTPRYLIKTRGQQVTLSCSPISGHRSVSWYQQTPGQGLQFLFEYFSETQRNKGNFPGRFSGRQFSNSRSEMNVSTLELGDSALYLCASSLRSSGNYNEQFFGPGTRLTVL.